The next 17 T cell receptor beta chains were all read from a single sample in a study of blood T cell repertoires in COVID-19. Assay used: immunoSEQ multiplex PCR; TCRdb lists only in-frame clones, some missing. Counted here are tens of thousands of clones, about four fifths occurring once; the ten biggest clones make up around 4.1%. The sequenced sample was peripheral blood. The source is a woman aged 55 to 70 with acute or convalescent COVID-19.

This clone has only one observation. V is TRBV10-2 and J is TRBJ1-6, with D maybe TRBD1 (6 bases). The V and J ends lost 7 bases and 4 bases respectively, with 8 bases between them. The CDR3 consists of 13 residues. Per the germline V gene, CDR1 is WSHSY and CDR2 is SAAADI. CDR3 sequence reads: CASTGQYNSPLHF. CDR3 nucleotide sequence: TGCGCCAGCACCGGACAGTATAATTCACCCCTCCACTTT.

About this clone itself: One end of the junction fails to match germline, which may point to a read error. The CDR3 here is CASREERGFDTGELFF. In nucleotides, the CDR3 is TGTGCCAGCAGGGAAGAAAGGGGGTTTGACACCGGGGAGCTGTTTTTT. This sequence joins TRBV6-1 and TRBJ2-2; a possible D gene is TRBD1 (6 bases). CDR1 and CDR2 (germline): MNHNS, SASEGT. There are 16 residues in the CDR3.

This rearrangement joins TRBV30 to TRBJ2-7, with a possible D match to TRBD1 (5 bases). V lost 4 bases and J 3 bases, leaving 10 bases between the germline ends. The CDR3 contains 12 residues. CDR1 and CDR2 (germline): GTSNPN, SVGIG (reference sequence). The chain's CDR3 is CAWTSQGYEQYF. The CDR3, as DNA: TGTGCCTGGACGAGCCAGGGCTACGAGCAGTACTTC.

The chain links TRBV6-1 to TRBJ1-3, with 11 bases lining up with TRBD1. With 2 bases clipped from V and 7 bases from J, the junction kept 4 bases outside the gene matches. Looked up from germline, CDR1 is MNHNS and CDR2 is SASEGT. The CDR3 extends over 15 amino acids. The CDR3 DNA sequence: TGTGCCAGCAGTGAATGGACAGGGGGCAGGAACACCATATATTTT. Translated, it gives CASSEWTGGRNTIYF.

The chain recombines TRBV4-1 with TRBJ1-3; no clear D. The CDR3 contains 15 residues. The ends were cut back, 0 bases at V and 0 bases at J, with 6 bases in the middle. Germline CDR1 reads MGHRA; CDR2 reads YSYEKL. CDR3 bases: TGCGCCAGCAGCCAAGATCAGTTCTCTGGAAACACCATATATTTT. Protein sequence: CASSQDQFSGNTIYF.

There are a few counts of this clone. The CDR3 bases are TGTGCCAGCTCACCACGTCCAACAGGAGCTGATAATTCACCCCTCCACTTT. Amino acid sequence: CASSPRPTGADNSPLHF. The V and J genes are TRBV18 and TRBJ1-6; maybe TRBD1 (5 bases). The CDR3 sequence is 17 residues long. The V gene's germline CDR1 is KGHSH and CDR2 LQKENI. Trimming left V 1 base short and J 5 bases short, with 15 bases between. Supplemented by reference TRBV18 and TRBJ1-6, the full variable domain reads NAGVMQNPRHLVRRRGQEARLRCSPMKGHSHVYWYRQLPEEGLKFMVYLQKENIIDESGMPKERFSAEFPKEGPSILRIQQVVRGDSAAYFCASSPRPTGADNSPLHFGNGTRLTVT.

J is TRBJ2-1 and V is TRBV6-5, with 9 bases fitting TRBD1. The junction had 4 bases not matched to a gene; V was cut back by 6 bases and J by 1 base. Germline CDR1 and CDR2: MNHEY and SVGAGI. The CDR3 spans 15 residues. CDR3 protein: CASSQDRGSYNEQFF. As DNA, the CDR3 is TGTGCCAGCAGCCAGGACAGGGGTTCCTACAATGAGCAGTTCTTC.

The chain links TRBV5-1 to TRBJ2-7, with D perhaps matching TRBD2 (5 bases). There are 12 residues in the CDR3. V dropped 4 bases and J dropped 4 bases, with 9 bases sitting between them. Germline V gives CDR1 SGHRS, CDR2 YFSETQ. The CDR3: CASSLPGYEQYF. The CDR3 nucleotides are TGCGCCAGCAGCCTGCCGGGATACGAGCAGTACTTC.

The chain combines TRBV10-3 with TRBJ2-1; TRBD2 matches at 12 bases. Trimming cost V 6 bases and J 4 bases; bases outside gene matches: 1. The CDR3 length is 14 residues. Germline lookup yields CDR1 ENHRY and CDR2 SYGVKD. The CDR3 sequence: CAIRTSGGYNEQFF. Here the CDR3 DNA reads TGTGCCATCAGAACTAGCGGGGGGTACAATGAGCAGTTCTTC.

This chain joins TRBV24-1 and TRBJ1-2, with 8 bases that match TRBD1. The ends lost 7 bases at V and 8 bases at J; junction bases unmatched: 8. CDR1 is KGHDR and CDR2 is SFDVKD in the germline V gene. CDR3 length: 13 amino acids. CDR3 loop: CATRKTGADGYTF. The CDR3 region has the DNA TGTGCCACCAGAAAGACAGGGGCTGACGGCTACACCTTC.

This sequence joins TRBV5-1 and TRBJ1-2; TRBD1 matches 10 bases. The CDR3 runs to 14 residues. Germline loops: CDR1 SGHRS, CDR2 YFSETQ. V lost 0 bases, J lost 8 bases, and 4 bases stayed unmatched. The CDR3 nucleotides read TGCGCCAGCAGCTTGGGGGGACAGGGGAACGGCTACACCTTC. This translates into CASSLGGQGNGYTF.

The chain has TRBV12-3 or TRBV12-4 and TRBJ1-2, with D perhaps matching TRBD1 (6 bases). The CDR3 consists of 11 residues. V was shortened by 5 bases and J by 9 bases, with 10 bases between the two germline ends. CDR3 coding DNA: TGTGCCAGCAGTATCGACAGGCGCTACACCTTC. This gives the protein CASSIDRRYTF.

V usage is TRBV5-1 and J usage is TRBJ2-2; TRBD1 matches 7 bases. With V trimmed by 4 bases and J by 1 base, 7 bases remained unmatched. There are 16 residues in the CDR3. CDR1 SGHRS and CDR2 YFSETQ come from the germline V gene. The CDR3 protein is CASSLVGTENTGELFF. Written as DNA, the CDR3 is TGCGCCAGCAGCCTAGTTGGGACAGAGAACACCGGGGAGCTGTTTTTT.

The V gene is TRBV10-3, the J gene TRBJ1-2; TRBD1 agrees at 9 bases. Germline V gene sequence: CDR1 ENHRY, CDR2 SYGVKD. With 9 bases clipped from V and 3 bases from J, the junction kept 5 bases outside the gene matches. The CDR3 runs to 13 residues. CDR3 protein: CAITGGLDYGYTF. DNA of the CDR3: TGTGCCATTACAGGGGGCCTTGACTATGGCTACACCTTC.

The chain recombines TRBV19 with TRBJ1-6; D may be TRBD1 (6 bases). Germline loops: CDR1 LNHDA, CDR2 SQIVND (reference sequence). Deletions cut 6 bases from V and 7 bases from J, with 16 bases between. The CDR3 runs 15 residues. CDR3 sequence (DNA): TGTGCCAGTAGCGCCCCGGAAGGGGGAAATTCACCCCTCCACTTT. This codes for CASSAPEGGNSPLHF.

This clone has just one count. This chain uses TRBV11-2 with TRBJ1-3; TRBD1 is a possible D gene (6 bases). This CDR3 is 16 amino acids long. V shed 5 bases and J shed 4 bases, with 18 bases lying between them. CDR1 is SGHAT and CDR2 is FQNNGV in the germline V gene. The CDR3 coding sequence is TGTGCCAGCAGCCTATCGAACAGGGTCAGCGGAAACACCATATATTTT. It specifies CASSLSNRVSGNTIYF.

This clone was seen more than once but under ten times. V gene TRBV27 combines with J gene TRBJ1-6; 10 bases are a match to TRBD1. From germline, CDR1 is MNHEY and CDR2 SMNVEV (reference sequence). V was pared by 3 bases and J by 10 bases, with 9 bases of the junction left unmatched. The CDR3 sequence is 16 residues long. The CDR3 spells CASSFSSGQGRSPLHF. CDR3 DNA sequence: TGTGCCAGCAGTTTTTCATCGGGACAGGGGAGATCACCCCTCCACTTT.